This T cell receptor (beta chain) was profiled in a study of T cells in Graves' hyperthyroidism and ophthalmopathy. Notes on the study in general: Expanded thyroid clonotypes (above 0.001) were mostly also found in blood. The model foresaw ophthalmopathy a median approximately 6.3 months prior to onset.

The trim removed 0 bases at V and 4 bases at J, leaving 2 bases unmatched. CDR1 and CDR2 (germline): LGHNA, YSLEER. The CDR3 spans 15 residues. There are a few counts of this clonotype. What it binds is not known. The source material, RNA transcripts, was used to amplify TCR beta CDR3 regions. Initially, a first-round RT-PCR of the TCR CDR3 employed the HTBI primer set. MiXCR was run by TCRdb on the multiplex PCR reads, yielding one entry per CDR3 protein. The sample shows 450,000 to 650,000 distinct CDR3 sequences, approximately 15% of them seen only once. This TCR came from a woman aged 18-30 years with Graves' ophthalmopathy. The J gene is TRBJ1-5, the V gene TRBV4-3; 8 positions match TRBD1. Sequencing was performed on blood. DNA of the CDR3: TGCGCCAGCAGCCAAGACAGGGGGCTGAATCAGCCCCAGCATTTT. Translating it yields CASSQDRGLNQPQHF.